This T cell receptor beta chain stems from a study of T-cell reconstitution after alpha-beta-depleted transplantation in children. Preparation of the TCRbeta library was carried out with unique molecular identifiers. TCRdb recomputed calls from the PCR reads with MiXCR, one row per CDR3 protein. The repertoire holds just over 950,000 distinct CDR3 sequences, with about 29% as singletons. Turning to this clonotype: Its target is not known.

CDR3 length: 15 amino acids. V gave up 5 bases and J gave up 2 bases; unmatched junction bases: 8. Looked up from germline, CDR1 is SGHVS and CDR2 is FNYEAQ. The study, taken as a whole, reports: From surviving recipient T cells and thymic progenitors came the high day-60 TCRbeta diversity observed in some patients. After transplant, at about two months, alpha-beta T cells were reportedly derived from several hundred expanded graft clones. At the one-year point after transplant, T-cell counts and TCRbeta diversity were found to come mostly from T cells that had been newly produced.

The specimen was PBMCs, mostly from graft donor cells, collected 360 days after TCRalphabeta/CD19-depleted stem cell transplant. The chain recombines TRBV7-6 with TRBJ2-5; 7 nucleotides agree with TRBD1. The receptor was derived from a boy in the first two years of life who had a stem cell transplant for SCID, so the T cells may come from the graft donor. CDR3 nucleotide sequence: TGTGCCAGCAGCCGCTCAGACAGGGTGCAAGAGACCCAGTACTTC. Protein product: CASSRSDRVQETQYF.